Listed below are T cell receptor beta chains from one sample, sequenced in a study of early T cells in non-severe SARS-CoV-2 infection. TCRdb reprocessed the 5' RACE reads with MiXCR, giving one entry per CDR3 protein. The sample has approximately 21,000 distinct CDR3 sequences; about 5.1% are singletons. The specimen sequenced was whole blood. Receptor source: an adult who was a healthcare worker with PCR-confirmed SARS-CoV-2 infection or an uninfected control (not recorded which). CDR3s include the opening cysteine and the closing phenylalanine or tryptophan. The D gene is left open where the match is weak. Clone sizes are shown as once, few, many or a size class.

d_gene | abundance | j_gene | v_gene | CDR3aa | CDR3nt
TRBD1 | many | TRBJ1-4 | TRBV20-1 | CSATEDRDEKLFF | TGCAGTGCTACGGAGGACAGGGATGAAAAACTGTTTTTT
- | many | TRBJ1-5 | TRBV7-2 | CASSLVKNQPQHF | TGTGCCAGCAGCTTAGTGAAGAATCAGCCCCAGCATTTT
TRBD2 | many | TRBJ2-3 | TRBV5-6 | CASSRTSSDTQYF | TGTGCCAGCAGCAGGACTAGTTCAGATACGCAGTATTTT
- | many | TRBJ2-5 | TRBV18 | CASSPTAYQETQYF | TGTGCCAGCTCACCGACAGCGTACCAAGAGACCCAGTACTTC
TRBD1 | few | TRBJ1-2 | TRBV29-1 | CSTDQGGQGPHYGYTF | TGCAGCACTGACCAGGGGGGACAGGGACCCCACTATGGCTACACCTTC
- | many | TRBJ2-3 | TRBV18 | CASSPAGVRDTQYF | TGTGCCAGCTCACCAGCCGGAGTCCGGGATACGCAGTATTTT
TRBD1 | many | TRBJ1-5 | TRBV10-2 | CASSEVARGHQPQHF | TGCGCCAGCAGTGAGGTAGCCAGGGGGCACCAGCCCCAGCATTTT
- | many | TRBJ1-5 | TRBV7-2 | CASSYLGGNQPQHF | TGTGCCAGCAGCTACCTAGGGGGCAATCAGCCCCAGCATTTT
- | few | TRBJ2-3 | TRBV4-3 | CASSQVGSDTQYF | TGCGCCAGCAGCCAAGTTGGTTCGGATACGCAGTATTTT
TRBD2 | many | TRBJ2-4 | TRBV4-3 | CASSQVVTSGTIAKNIQYF | TGCGCCAGCAGCCAAGTCGTAACTAGCGGAACTATAGCCAAAAACATTCAGTACTTC